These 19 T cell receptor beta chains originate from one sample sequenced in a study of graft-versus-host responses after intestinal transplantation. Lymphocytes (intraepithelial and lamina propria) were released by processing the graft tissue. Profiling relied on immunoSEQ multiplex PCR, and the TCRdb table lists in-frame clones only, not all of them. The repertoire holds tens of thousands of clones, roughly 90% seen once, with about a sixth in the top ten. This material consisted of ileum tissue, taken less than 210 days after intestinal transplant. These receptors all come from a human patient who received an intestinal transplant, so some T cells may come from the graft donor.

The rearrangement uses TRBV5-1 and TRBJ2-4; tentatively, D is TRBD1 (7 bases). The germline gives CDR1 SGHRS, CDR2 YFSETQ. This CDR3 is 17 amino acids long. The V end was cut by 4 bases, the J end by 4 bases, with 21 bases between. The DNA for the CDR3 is TGCGCCAGCAGCCGGGGGCCGTACCGGGACAGAAAAAACATTCAGTACTTC. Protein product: CASSRGPYRDRKNIQYF.

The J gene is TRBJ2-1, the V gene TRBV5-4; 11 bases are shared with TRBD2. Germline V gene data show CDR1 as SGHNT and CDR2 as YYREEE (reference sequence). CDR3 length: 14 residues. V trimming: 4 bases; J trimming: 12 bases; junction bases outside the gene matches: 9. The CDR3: CASSPEVLAGGQFF. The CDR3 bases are TGTGCCAGCAGCCCTGAGGTGCTAGCGGGGGGGCAGTTCTTC.

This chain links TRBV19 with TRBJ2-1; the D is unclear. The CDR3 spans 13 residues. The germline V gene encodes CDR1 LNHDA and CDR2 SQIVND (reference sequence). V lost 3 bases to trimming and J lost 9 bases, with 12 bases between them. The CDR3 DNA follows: TGTGCCAGTAGTATCTCAGTGCCGGGTGAGCAGTTCTTC. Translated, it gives CASSISVPGEQFF.

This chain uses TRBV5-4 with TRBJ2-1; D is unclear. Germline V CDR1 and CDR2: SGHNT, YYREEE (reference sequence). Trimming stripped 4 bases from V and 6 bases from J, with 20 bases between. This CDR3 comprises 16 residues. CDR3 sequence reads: CASSPYRASKANEQFF. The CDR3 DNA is TGTGCCAGCAGCCCGTACCGGGCCTCAAAGGCCAATGAGCAGTTCTTC.

CDR3 region: CASSVASGGSEQFF. In DNA form, the CDR3 reads TGTGCCAGCAGCGTAGCGTCGGGAGGGAGTGAGCAGTTCTTC. V gene TRBV9 combines with J gene TRBJ2-1, with TRBD2 identical over 8 bases. J gave up 9 bases and V 0 bases, and 5 bases lay outside the gene matches. The germline CDR1 and CDR2 sequences are SGDLS and YYNGEE. This CDR3 region has 14 residues.

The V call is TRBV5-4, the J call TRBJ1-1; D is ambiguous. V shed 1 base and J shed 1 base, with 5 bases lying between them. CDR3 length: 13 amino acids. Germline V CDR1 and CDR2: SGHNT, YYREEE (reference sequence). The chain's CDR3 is CASSLTANTEAFF. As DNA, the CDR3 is TGTGCCAGCAGCTTGACCGCGAACACTGAAGCTTTCTTT.

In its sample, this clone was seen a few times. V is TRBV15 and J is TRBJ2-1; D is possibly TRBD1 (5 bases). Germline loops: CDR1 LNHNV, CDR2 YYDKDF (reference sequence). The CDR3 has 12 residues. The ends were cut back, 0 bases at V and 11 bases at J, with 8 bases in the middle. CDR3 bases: TGTGCCACCAGCAGAGACAGGGATAAGCAGTTCTTC. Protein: CATSRDRDKQFF.

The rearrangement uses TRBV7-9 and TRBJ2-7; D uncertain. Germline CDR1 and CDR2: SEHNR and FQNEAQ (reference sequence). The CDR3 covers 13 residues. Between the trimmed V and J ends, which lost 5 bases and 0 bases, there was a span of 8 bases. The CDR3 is CASSTFASYEQYF. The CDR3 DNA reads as TGTGCCAGCAGCACCTTCGCCTCCTACGAGCAGTACTTC.

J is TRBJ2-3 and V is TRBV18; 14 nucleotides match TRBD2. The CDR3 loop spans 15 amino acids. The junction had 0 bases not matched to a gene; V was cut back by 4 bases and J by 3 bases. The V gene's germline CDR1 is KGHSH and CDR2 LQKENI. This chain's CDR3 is CASSRTSGGTDTQYF. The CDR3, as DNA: TGTGCCAGCTCACGGACTAGCGGGGGGACAGATACGCAGTATTTT.

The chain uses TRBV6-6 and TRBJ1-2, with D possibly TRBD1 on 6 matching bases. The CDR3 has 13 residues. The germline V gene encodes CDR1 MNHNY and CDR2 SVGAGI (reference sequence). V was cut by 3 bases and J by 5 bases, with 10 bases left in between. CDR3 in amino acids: CASSYETGYGYTF. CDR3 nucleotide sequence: TGTGCCAGCAGTTATGAGACAGGATATGGCTACACCTTC.

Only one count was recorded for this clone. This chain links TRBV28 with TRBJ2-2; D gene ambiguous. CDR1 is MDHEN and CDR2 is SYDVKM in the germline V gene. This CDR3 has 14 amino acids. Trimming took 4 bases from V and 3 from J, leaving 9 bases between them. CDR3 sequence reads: CASSSSLDTGELFF. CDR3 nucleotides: TGTGCCAGCAGTTCCTCTTTAGACACCGGGGAGCTGTTTTTT.

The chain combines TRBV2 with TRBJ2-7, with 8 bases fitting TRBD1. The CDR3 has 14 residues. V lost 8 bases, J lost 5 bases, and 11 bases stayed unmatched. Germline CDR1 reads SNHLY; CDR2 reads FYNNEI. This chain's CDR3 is CASAIVDRAHEQYF. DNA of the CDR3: TGTGCCAGCGCAATAGTGGACAGGGCCCACGAGCAGTACTTC.

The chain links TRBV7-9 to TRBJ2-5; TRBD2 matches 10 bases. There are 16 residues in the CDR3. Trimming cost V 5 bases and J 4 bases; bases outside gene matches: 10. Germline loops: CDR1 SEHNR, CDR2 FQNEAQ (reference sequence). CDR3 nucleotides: TGTGCCAGCAGCCTCCGCCTAGCGGGAGTCAGAGAGACCCAGTACTTC. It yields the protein CASSLRLAGVRETQYF.

The CDR3 is CAISESRGRDTQYF. For the CDR3, the DNA is TGTGCCATCAGTGAGTCCAGGGGGCGAGATACGCAGTATTTT. The chain uses TRBV10-3 and TRBJ2-3, with 8 bases aligning to TRBD1. The germline V gene has CDR1 ENHRY and CDR2 SYGVKD. This CDR3 has 14 residues. Trimming cost V 0 bases and J 5 bases; bases outside gene matches: 1.

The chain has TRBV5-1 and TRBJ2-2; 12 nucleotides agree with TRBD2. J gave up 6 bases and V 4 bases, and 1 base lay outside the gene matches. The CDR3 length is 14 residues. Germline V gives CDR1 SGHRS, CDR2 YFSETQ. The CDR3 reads CASSLAGGSGELFF. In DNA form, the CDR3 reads TGCGCCAGCAGCCTAGCGGGAGGGTCCGGGGAGCTGTTTTTT.

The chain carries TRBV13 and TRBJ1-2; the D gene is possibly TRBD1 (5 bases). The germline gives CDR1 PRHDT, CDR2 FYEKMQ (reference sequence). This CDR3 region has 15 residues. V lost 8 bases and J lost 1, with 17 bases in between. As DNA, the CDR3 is TGTGCCAGCCATCGGGGCAGGGTTGGTAACTATGGCTACACCTTC. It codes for CASHRGRVGNYGYTF.

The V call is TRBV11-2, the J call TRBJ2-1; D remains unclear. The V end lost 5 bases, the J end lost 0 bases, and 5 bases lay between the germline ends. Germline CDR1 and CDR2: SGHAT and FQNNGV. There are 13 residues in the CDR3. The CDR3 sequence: CASSVASYNEQFF. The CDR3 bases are TGTGCCAGCAGCGTGGCCTCCTACAATGAGCAGTTCTTC.

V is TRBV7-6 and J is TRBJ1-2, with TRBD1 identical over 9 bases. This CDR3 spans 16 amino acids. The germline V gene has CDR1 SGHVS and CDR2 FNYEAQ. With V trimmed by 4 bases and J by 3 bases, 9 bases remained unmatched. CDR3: CASSSGTGIEHYGYTF. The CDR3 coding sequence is TGTGCCAGCAGCTCTGGGACAGGGATCGAGCACTATGGCTACACCTTC.

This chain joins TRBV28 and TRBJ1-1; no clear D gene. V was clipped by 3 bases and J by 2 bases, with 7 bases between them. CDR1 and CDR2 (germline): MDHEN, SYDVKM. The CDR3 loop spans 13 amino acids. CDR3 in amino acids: CASSLSRNTEAFF. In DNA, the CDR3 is TGTGCCAGCAGTTTGTCCCGAAACACTGAAGCTTTCTTT.